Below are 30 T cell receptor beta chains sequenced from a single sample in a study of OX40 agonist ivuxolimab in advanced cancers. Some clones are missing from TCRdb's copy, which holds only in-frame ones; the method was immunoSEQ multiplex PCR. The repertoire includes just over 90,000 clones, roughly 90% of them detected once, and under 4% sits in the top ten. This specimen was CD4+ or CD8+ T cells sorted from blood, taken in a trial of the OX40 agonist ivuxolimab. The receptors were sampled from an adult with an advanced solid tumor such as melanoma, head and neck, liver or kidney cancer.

For the CDR3, the DNA is TGCAGCGTTGGTGCAGGTGAGGGTGAGCAGTTCTTC. Its protein product is CSVGAGEGEQFF. This chain connects TRBV29-1 to TRBJ2-1; the D gene is possibly TRBD2 (5 bases). The CDR3 covers 12 residues. CDR1 is SQVTM and CDR2 is ANQGSEA in the germline V gene. The V and J ends lost 4 bases and 9 bases respectively, with 13 bases between them.

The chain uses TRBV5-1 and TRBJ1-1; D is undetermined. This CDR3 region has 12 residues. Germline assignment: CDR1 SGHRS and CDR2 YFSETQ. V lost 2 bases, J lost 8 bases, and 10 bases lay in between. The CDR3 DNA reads TGCGCCAGCAGCTTCGGAGGGTGGGAAGCTTTCTTT. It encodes CASSFGGWEAFF. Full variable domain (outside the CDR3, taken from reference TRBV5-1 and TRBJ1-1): KAGVTQTPRYLIKTRGQQVTLSCSPISGHRSVSWYQQTPGQGLQFLFEYFSETQRNKGNFPGRFSGRQFSNSRSEMNVSTLELGDSALYLCASSFGGWEAFFGQGTRLTVV.

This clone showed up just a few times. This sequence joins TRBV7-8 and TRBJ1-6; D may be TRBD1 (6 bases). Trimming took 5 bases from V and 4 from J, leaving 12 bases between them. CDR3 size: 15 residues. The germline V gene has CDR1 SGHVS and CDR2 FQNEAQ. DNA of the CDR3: TGTGCCAGCAGCCCCTGGACAGTGTATAATTCACCCCTCCACTTT. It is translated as CASSPWTVYNSPLHF.

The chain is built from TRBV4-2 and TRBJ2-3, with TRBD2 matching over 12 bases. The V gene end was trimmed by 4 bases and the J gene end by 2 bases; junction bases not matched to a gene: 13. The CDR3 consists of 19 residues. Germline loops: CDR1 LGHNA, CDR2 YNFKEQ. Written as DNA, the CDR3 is TGTGCCAGCAGCCCTCCCGTTAGACTAGCGGGAGAGGTCACAGATACGCAGTATTTT. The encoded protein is CASSPPVRLAGEVTDTQYF.

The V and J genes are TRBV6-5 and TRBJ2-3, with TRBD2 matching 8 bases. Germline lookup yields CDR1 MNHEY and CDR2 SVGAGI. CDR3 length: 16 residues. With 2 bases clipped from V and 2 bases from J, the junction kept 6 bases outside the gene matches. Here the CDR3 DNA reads TGTGCCAGCAGTTACGACGGGGGGGCCTACACAGATACGCAGTATTTT. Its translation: CASSYDGGAYTDTQYF.

Written as DNA, the CDR3 is TGTGCCAGCAGCATCGGGACGGTTGGAGAGCAGTACTTC. Translating it yields CASSIGTVGEQYF. This chain uses TRBV7-3 with TRBJ2-7; D is tentatively TRBD1 or TRBD2 (5 bases each). The CDR3 is 13 amino acids. The V end lost 5 bases, the J end lost 7 bases, and 15 bases lay between the germline ends. Germline V gene sequence: CDR1 SGHTA, CDR2 FQGTGA.

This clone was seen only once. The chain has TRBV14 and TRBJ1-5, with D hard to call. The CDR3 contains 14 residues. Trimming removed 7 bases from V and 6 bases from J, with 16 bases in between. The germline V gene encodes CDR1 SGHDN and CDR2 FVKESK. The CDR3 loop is CASIVGLTGQPQHF. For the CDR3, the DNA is TGTGCCAGCATTGTGGGCTTGACGGGTCAGCCCCAGCATTTT.

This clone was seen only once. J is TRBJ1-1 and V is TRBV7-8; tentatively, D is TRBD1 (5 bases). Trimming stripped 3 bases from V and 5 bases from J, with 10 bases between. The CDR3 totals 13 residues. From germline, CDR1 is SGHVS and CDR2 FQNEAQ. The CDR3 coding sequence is TGTGCCAGCAGCTTCGGGGGGAAGACTGAAGCTTTCTTT. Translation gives CASSFGGKTEAFF.

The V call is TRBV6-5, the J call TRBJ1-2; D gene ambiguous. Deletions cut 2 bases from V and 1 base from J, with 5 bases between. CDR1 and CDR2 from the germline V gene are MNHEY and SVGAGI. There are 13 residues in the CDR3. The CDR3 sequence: CASSYEGNYGYTF. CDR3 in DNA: TGTGCCAGCAGTTACGAGGGTAACTATGGCTACACCTTC.

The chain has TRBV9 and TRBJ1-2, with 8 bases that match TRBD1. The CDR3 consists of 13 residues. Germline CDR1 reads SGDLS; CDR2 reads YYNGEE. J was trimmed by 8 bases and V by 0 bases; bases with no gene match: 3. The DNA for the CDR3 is TGTGCCAGCAGCGTAGCGGACAGGGACGGCTACACCTTC. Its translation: CASSVADRDGYTF.

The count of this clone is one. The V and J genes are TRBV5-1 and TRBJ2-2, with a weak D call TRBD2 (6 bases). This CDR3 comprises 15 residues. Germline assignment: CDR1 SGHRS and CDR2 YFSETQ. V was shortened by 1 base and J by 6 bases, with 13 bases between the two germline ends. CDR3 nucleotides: TGCGCCAGCAGCTTGTACGGGAGAGGGGCCGGGGAGCTGTTTTTT. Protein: CASSLYGRGAGELFF.

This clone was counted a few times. CDR3 loop: CASSPGYEQYF. In DNA form, the CDR3 reads TGTGCCAGCTCGCCGGGCTACGAGCAGTACTTC. V and J are TRBV18 and TRBJ2-7; D not resolved. Germline V gives CDR1 KGHSH, CDR2 LQKENI. The ends were cut back, 6 bases at V and 3 bases at J, with 6 bases in the middle. CDR3 length: 11 residues.

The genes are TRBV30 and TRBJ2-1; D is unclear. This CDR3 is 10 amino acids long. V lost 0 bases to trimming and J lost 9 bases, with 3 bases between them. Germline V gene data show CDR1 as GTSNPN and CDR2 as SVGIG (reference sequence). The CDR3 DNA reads TGTGCCTGGAGTGTCGGTGAGCAGTTCTTC. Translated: CAWSVGEQFF.

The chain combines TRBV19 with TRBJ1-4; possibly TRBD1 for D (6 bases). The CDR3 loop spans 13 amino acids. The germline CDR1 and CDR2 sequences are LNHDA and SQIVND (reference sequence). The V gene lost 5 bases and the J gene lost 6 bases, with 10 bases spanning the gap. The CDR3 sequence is CASSGGGDEKLFF. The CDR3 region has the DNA TGTGCCAGTAGTGGAGGGGGAGATGAAAAACTGTTTTTT.

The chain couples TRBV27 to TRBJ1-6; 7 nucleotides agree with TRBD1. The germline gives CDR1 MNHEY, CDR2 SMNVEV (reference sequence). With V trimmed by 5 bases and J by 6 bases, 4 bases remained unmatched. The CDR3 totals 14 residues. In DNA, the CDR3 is TGTGCCAGCAGTCCAGGACAGGCTAATTCACCCCTCCACTTT. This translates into CASSPGQANSPLHF.

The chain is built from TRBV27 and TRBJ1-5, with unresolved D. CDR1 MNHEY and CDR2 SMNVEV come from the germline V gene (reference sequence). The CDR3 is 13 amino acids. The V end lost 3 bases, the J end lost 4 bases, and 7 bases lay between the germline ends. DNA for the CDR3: TGTGCCAGCAGTTTCCTCGGGAATCAGCCCCAGCATTTT. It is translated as CASSFLGNQPQHF.

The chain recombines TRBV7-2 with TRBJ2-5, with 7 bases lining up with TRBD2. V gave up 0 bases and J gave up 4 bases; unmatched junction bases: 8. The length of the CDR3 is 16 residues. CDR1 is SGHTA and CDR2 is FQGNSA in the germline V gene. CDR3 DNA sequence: TGTGCCAGCAGCTTAGCGAGCGGGACGGTTGGAGAGACCCAGTACTTC. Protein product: CASSLASGTVGETQYF.

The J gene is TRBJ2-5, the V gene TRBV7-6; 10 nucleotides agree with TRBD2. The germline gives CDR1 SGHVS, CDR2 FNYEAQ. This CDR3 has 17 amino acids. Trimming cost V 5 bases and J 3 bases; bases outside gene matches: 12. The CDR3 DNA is TGTGCCAGCAGCCCACGGTGGGCTAGCGGGGGAAAAGAGACCCAGTACTTC. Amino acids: CASSPRWASGGKETQYF.

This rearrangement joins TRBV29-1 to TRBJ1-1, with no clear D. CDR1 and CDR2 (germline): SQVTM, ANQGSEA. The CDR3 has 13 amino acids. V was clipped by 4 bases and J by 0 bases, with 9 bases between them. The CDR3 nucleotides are TGCAGCGTTGTCCTGCGGATGAACACTGAAGCTTTCTTT. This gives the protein CSVVLRMNTEAFF.

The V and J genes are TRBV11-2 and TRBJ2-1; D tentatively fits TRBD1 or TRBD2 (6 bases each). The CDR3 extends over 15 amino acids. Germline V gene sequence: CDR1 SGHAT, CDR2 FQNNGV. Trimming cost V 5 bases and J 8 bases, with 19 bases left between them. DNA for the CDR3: TGTGCCAGCAGCCAAGGGGGGACCCGCCGCGATGAGCAGTTCTTC. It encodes CASSQGGTRRDEQFF.

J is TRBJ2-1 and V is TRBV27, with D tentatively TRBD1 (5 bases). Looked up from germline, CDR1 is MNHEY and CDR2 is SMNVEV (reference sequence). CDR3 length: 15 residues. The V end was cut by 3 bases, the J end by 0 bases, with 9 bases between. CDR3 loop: CASSLTASSYNEQFF. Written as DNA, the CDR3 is TGTGCCAGCAGTTTGACAGCCAGCTCCTACAATGAGCAGTTCTTC.

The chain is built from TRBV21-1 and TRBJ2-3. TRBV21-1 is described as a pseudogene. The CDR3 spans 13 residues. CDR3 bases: TGTGCCAGCAGCAGTCGATGCACAGATACGCAGTATTTT. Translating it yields CASSSRCTDTQYF.

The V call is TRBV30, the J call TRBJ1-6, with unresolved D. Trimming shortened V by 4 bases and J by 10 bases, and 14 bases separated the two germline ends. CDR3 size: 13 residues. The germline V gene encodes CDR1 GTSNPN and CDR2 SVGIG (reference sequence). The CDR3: CAWNFPAGSPLHF. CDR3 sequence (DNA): TGTGCCTGGAATTTCCCCGCCGGATCACCCCTCCACTTT. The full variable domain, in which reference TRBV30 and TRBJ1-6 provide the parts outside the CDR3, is SQTIHQWPATLVQPVGSPLSLECTVEGTSNPNLYWYRQAAGRGLQLLFYSVGIGQISSEVPQNLSASRPQDRQFILSSKKLLLSDSGFYLCAWNFPAGSPLHFGNGTRLTVT.

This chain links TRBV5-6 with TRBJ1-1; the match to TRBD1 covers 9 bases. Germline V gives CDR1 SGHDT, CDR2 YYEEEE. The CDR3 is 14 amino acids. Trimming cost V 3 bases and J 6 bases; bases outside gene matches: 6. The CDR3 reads CASSWAGTGSEAFF. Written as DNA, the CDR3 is TGTGCCAGCAGCTGGGCCGGGACAGGGTCTGAAGCTTTCTTT.

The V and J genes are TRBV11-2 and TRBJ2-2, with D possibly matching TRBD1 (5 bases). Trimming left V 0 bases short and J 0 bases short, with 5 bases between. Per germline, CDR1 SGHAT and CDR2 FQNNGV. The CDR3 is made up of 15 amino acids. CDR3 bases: TGTGCCAGCAGCTTAGAACAGGCGAACACCGGGGAGCTGTTTTTT. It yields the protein CASSLEQANTGELFF.

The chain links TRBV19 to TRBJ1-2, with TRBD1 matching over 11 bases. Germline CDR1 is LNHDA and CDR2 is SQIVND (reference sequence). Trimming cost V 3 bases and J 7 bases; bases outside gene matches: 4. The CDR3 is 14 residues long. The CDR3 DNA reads TGTGCCAGTAGTATGGACAGGGGGCCGAGTGGCTACACCTTC. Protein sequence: CASSMDRGPSGYTF.

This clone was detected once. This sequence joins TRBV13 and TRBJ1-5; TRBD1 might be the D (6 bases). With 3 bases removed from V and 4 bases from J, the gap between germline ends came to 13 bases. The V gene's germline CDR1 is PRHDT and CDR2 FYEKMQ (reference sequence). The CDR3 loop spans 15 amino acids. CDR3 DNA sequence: TGTGCCAGCAGCTTCGGGGGGCCCACAAATCAGCCCCAGCATTTT. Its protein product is CASSFGGPTNQPQHF.

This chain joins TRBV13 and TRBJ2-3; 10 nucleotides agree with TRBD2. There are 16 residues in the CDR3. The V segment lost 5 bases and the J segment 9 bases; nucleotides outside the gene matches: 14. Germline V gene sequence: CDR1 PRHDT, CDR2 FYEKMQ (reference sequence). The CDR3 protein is CASSAGTSVLRETQYF. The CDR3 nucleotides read TGTGCCAGCAGCGCCGGGACTAGCGTGTTGAGGGAGACGCAGTATTTT.

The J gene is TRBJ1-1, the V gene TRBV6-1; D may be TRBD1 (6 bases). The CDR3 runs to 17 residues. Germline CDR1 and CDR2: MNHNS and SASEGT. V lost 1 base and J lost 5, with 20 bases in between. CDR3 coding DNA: TGTGCCAGCAGTGAAGGGTTGGTGGTTACTAGGGGGACTGAAGCTTTCTTT. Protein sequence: CASSEGLVVTRGTEAFF.

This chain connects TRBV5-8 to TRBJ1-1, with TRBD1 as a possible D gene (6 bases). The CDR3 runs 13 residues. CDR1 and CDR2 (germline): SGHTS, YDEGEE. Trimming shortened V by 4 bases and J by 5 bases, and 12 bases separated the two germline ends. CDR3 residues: CASSLTGRTEAFF. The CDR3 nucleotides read TGTGCCAGCAGCCTCACAGGGAGGACTGAAGCTTTCTTT.